The clone carrying this T cell receptor (beta chain) came up a few times. As yet, its antigen is unknown. TCRdb itself ran the RT-PCR reads through MiXCR, one entry per CDR3 protein. The sample has more than 700,000 distinct CDR3 sequences, around 20% seen once. Germline loops: CDR1 DFQATT, CDR2 SNEGSKA (reference sequence). The CDR3 runs 14 residues. Trimming stripped 5 bases from V and 2 bases from J, with 13 bases between. The sample comes from a study of response to subunit inactivated influenza vaccine. Study results and caveats: Authors suggested each seasonal influenza vaccination recruits few new T cells.

The rearrangement joins TRBV20-1 to TRBJ2-1, with D tentatively TRBD2 (5 bases). The source was PBMCs from blood, collected less than 6 days after vaccination. The origin of this receptor is a man between 50 and 59 years old who received an inactivated influenza vaccine. The CDR3 bases are TGCAGTGCTGAGGAGCGGAGCCCCTACAATGAGCAGTTCTTC. Protein product: CSAEERSPYNEQFF.